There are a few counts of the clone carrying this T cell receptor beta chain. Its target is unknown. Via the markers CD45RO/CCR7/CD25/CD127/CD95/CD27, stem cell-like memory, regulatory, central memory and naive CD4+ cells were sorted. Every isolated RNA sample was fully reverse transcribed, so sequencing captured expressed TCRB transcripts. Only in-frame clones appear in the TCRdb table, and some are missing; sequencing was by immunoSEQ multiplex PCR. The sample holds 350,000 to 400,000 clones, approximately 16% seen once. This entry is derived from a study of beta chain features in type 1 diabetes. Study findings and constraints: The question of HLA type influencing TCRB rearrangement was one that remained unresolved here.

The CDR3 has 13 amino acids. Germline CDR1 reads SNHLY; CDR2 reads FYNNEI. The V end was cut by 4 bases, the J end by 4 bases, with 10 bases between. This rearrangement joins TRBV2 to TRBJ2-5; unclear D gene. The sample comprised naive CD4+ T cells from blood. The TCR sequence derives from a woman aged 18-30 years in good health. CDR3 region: CASSGLRAETQYF. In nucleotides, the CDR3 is TGTGCCAGCAGTGGACTCAGAGCAGAGACCCAGTACTTC.